These 9 T cell receptor beta chains were sequenced from one sample in a study of blood T cell repertoires in COVID-19 (dated by TCRdb to the early 2020s). Libraries came from the immunoSEQ multiplex PCR assay. TCRdb carries this immuneACCESS record with in-frame sequences only. Its versions omit some clonotypes, under half of them owing to an unresolved V gene in the studies checked, with the rest unexplained. The table for this sample lists about 340,000 clones; roughly 90% of them were counted only once. Of the sample, 6% to 8% falls within the top ten clones. The sequencing input was peripheral blood. Receptors were obtained from a woman between 65 and 79 years old with COVID-19, enrolled during active disease.

The chain carries TRBV7-2 and TRBJ1-2; D is possibly TRBD1 (5 bases). The CDR3 has 14 residues. V was clipped by 4 bases and J by 7 bases, with 16 bases between them. CDR1 is SGHTA and CDR2 is FQGNSA in the germline V gene. The CDR3 coding sequence is TGTGCCAGCAGCTCGGGGAGGGGCGTGGGTGGCTACACCTTC. Its protein is CASSSGRGVGGYTF.

This rearrangement joins TRBV28 to TRBJ1-1; 9 nucleotides match TRBD1. V lost 7 bases to trimming and J lost 6 bases; unmatched junction nucleotides: 12. Germline V gene sequence: CDR1 MDHEN, CDR2 SYDVKM. This CDR3 contains 15 residues. The CDR3, as DNA: TGTGCCAGCACCCCGGGACAGGGCGGAGGAGCTGAAGCTTTCTTT. It encodes CASTPGQGGGAEAFF.

The chain links TRBV5-1 to TRBJ2-1; 7 positions agree with TRBD1. The CDR3 extends over 13 amino acids. The ends lost 2 bases at V and 9 bases at J; junction bases unmatched: 5. The V gene's germline CDR1 is SGHRS and CDR2 YFSETQ. The CDR3 DNA reads as TGCGCCAGCAGCTTAGAAACAGGGGTTGAGCAGTTCTTC. Residues: CASSLETGVEQFF.

This rearrangement joins TRBV5-1 to TRBJ2-7, with 8 bases fitting TRBD1. The germline V gene encodes CDR1 SGHRS and CDR2 YFSETQ. The CDR3 extends over 15 amino acids. The V and J ends lost 1 base and 2 bases, in that order; junction bases with no gene match: 5. The chain's CDR3 is CASSLYSGGAYEQYF. The CDR3 DNA reads TGCGCCAGCAGCTTGTACTCAGGGGGCGCCTACGAGCAGTACTTC.

A single count supports this clone. This chain links TRBV6-5 with TRBJ2-5, with D unresolved. The CDR3 has 11 residues. V was clipped by 8 bases and J by 5 bases, with 9 bases between them. The germline CDR1 and CDR2 sequences are MNHEY and SVGAGI. The CDR3 sequence is CASGIMETQYF. CDR3 bases: TGTGCCAGCGGCATAATGGAGACCCAGTACTTC.

This clone was seen only once. The chain joins TRBV19 to TRBJ2-3; 8 bases fit TRBD2. Losses at the gene ends were 5 bases for V and 1 base for J; bases not matched to a gene: 2. The V gene's germline CDR1 is LNHDA and CDR2 SQIVND (reference sequence). The CDR3 is 14 residues long. The CDR3 spells CASSFSGGTDTQYF. The CDR3 DNA follows: TGTGCCAGTAGTTTTAGCGGGGGCACAGATACGCAGTATTTT. Variable domain in full (rest from reference TRBV19 and TRBJ2-3): DGGITQSPKYLFRKEGQNVTLSCEQNLNHDAMYWYRQDPGQGLRLIYYSQIVNDFQKGDIAEGYSVSREKKESFPLTVTSAQKNPTAFYLCASSFSGGTDTQYFGPGTRLTVL.

The V call is TRBV5-1, the J call TRBJ2-7; D is unclear. V lost 4 bases and J lost 0, with 5 bases in between. The germline gives CDR1 SGHRS, CDR2 YFSETQ. The CDR3 loop spans 12 amino acids. CDR3 amino acids: CASSLPSYEQYF. The CDR3 region has the DNA TGCGCCAGCAGCCTTCCCTCCTACGAGCAGTACTTC.

The chain is built from TRBV11-3 and TRBJ2-1; TRBD1 might be the D (5 bases). Germline V gene sequence: CDR1 SGHNT, CDR2 YENEEA. CDR3 length: 15 residues. V dropped 0 bases and J dropped 4 bases, with 10 bases sitting between them. CDR3 residues: CASSLEQAAYNEQFF. For the CDR3, the DNA is TGTGCCAGCAGCTTAGAACAGGCCGCATACAATGAGCAGTTCTTC.

The chain carries TRBV7-3 and TRBJ1-5; 9 bases align to TRBD1. The CDR3 contains 17 residues. Per germline, CDR1 SGHTA and CDR2 FQGTGA. V gave up 7 bases and J gave up 9 bases; unmatched junction bases: 19. The CDR3 reads CASTLTTGQGLITPQHF. The CDR3 region has the DNA TGTGCCAGCACCCTTACAACCGGACAGGGGCTAATTACGCCCCAGCATTTT. Based on the CDR3 plus reference TRBV7-3 and TRBJ1-5, the full variable domain is GAGVSQTPSNKVTEKGKYVELRCDPISGHTALYWYRQSLGQGPEFLIYFQGTGAADDSGLPNDRFFAVRPEGSVSTLKIQRTERGDSAVYLCASTLTTGQGLITPQHFGDGTRLSIL.